This T cell receptor (beta chain) came from a study of shared clonotypes between healthy human individuals. The count of this clone is one. Antigen specificity is unknown. Study results and caveats: Blood was the sole source, and tissue repertoires probably differ. In contrast to clonotypes shared by all four donors, non-shared clonotypes had lower generation probabilities.

The authors distributed each subset's genomic DNA evenly over several immunoSEQ plates. Using immunoSEQ multiplex PCR, the repertoire was profiled, and TCRdb retains in-frame clones only, with some absent. The table records approximately 320,000 clones, around 86% of them present only once. Trimming removed 0 bases from V and 1 base from J; junction bases left unmatched: 2. There are 16 residues in the CDR3. The germline CDR1 and CDR2 sequences are MNHEY and SVGAGI. The origin of this receptor is a man younger than 35 in good health. This chain connects TRBV6-5 to TRBJ2-3; 9 bases fit TRBD2. Material for sequencing was memory CD8+ T cells sorted from blood. Subset given: CD45RO+ cells pooled with CCR7-negative TemRA cells. The chain's CDR3 is CASSYSVAGGTDTQYF. In nucleotides, the CDR3 is TGTGCCAGCAGTTACTCCGTAGCGGGAGGCACAGATACGCAGTATTTT.